This TCR beta chain was documented in a study of blood T cell repertoires in COVID-19 (TCRdb year 2020). Describing the broader study: The collaborator samples originated in the United States, Italy and Spain and spanned the acute and convalescent phases of COVID-19. The repertoires were released in a freely available public database intended as a resource for research on the immune response to SARS-CoV-2. Sample metadata almost always included a de-identified subject ID, COVID-19 status, age in years and sex. HLA class I and class II types, where available, came from metadata supplied by the sample provider rather than from assay-based typing. The prospective study material was composed of cDNA or gDNA derived from T cells, B-cell-depleted T cells, or PBMCs. Samples came from the ongoing ImmuneRACE study (first 160 participants) plus 1,254 subjects from 6 global collaborators. The dataset comprised deeply sampled blood TCRbeta repertoires from subjects exposed to, actively infected with, or recovered from COVID-19. What the work shows at the level of the full study, not this receptor alone: How much clinical and demographic metadata was included differed by source and by participant, and the metadata was provided uncurated.

The immunoSEQ Assay, a bias-controlled multiplex PCR, was used to amplify TCRbeta CDR3 regions from genomic DNA. The study's own analysis went as follows. The number of nucleated cells in each sample was estimated by amplification of reference gene primers within the assay. Sequence reads were collapsed and filtered to measure the absolute abundance of every unique TCRbeta CDR3 rearrangement. For each sample, productive Simpson clonality was calculated as the square root of Simpson's diversity index over productive rearrangements. TCRdb retrieved this table from immuneACCESS and kept in-frame rearrangements only. Not all clones are present; in checked studies, unresolved V genes account for under half, and no reason is known for the remainder. V, J and clone size are those of that table, while D and trimming were read from the DNA. The sample includes roughly 170,000 clones, with approximately 85% observed a single time. The ten largest clones take up about 1.2% of the sample.

The sample holds one count of this clone. No cognate antigen has been identified for it. No qualities accompany the bases; no much larger clone lies one base away. A second Seattle source provided samples from volunteer blood donors who had recovered from COVID-19. The collaborating institutions used their own protocols to collect whole blood in K2EDTA tubes. For TCRbeta analysis, collaborator samples were shipped as frozen whole blood, as isolated PBMCs, or as DNA extracted from either sample type. Sequences LGHDT (CDR1) and YNNKEL (CDR2) are obtained from the germline V gene (reference sequence). Compared with germline, V lacks 6 bases and J lacks 4 bases; bases without a gene match: 7. Counted from cysteine to phenylalanine, this CDR3 has 14 amino acids. Only the CDR3 region is kept as DNA, spanning 42 bases read in frame from base 1.

The sequence joins TRBV3-1 (or the pseudogene TRBV3-2) to TRBJ2-7; 9 bases in the middle match TRBD1. The sequenced sample consisted of peripheral blood. This clonotype was sampled from a man aged 55 to 70 who had recovered from COVID-19. The CDR3 protein: CASSDGQGRYEQYF. In nucleotide form, the sequence is TGTGCCAGCAGTGATGGACAGGGGAGATACGAGCAGTACTTC.